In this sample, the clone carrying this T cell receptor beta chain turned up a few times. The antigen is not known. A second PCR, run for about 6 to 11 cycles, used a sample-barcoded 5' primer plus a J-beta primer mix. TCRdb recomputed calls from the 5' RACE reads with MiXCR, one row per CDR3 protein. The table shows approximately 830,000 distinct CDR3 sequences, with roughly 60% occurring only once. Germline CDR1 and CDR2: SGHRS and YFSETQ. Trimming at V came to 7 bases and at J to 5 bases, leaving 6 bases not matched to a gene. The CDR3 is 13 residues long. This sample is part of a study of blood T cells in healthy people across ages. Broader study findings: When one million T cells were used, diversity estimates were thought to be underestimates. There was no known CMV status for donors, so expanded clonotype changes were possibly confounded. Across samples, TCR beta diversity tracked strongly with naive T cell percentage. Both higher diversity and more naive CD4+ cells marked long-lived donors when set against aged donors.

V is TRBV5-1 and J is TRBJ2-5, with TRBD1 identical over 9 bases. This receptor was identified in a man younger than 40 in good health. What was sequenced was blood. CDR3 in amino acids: CASGRQGDETQYF. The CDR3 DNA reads TGCGCCAGCGGCCGACAGGGGGACGAGACCCAGTACTTC.